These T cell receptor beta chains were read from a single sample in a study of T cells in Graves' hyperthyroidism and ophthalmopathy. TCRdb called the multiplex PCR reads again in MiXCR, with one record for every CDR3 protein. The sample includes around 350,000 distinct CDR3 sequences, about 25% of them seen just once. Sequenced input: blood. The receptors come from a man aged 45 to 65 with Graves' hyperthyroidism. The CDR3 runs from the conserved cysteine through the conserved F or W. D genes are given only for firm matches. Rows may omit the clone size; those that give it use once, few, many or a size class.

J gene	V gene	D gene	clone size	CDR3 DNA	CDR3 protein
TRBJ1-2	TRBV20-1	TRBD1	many	TGCAGTGCTCCGAATCAAGGGGGCGAGGGCTACACCTTC	CSAPNQGGEGYTF
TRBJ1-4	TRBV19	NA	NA	TGTGCCAGTAGTATAGAGTTCCGGGGGCGCCCTGAAAAACTGTTTTTT	CASSIEFRGRPEKLFF
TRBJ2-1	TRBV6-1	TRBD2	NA	TGTGCCAGCAGTTACGCGGGACTAGCAGCCGACAATGAGCAGTTCTTC	CASSYAGLAADNEQFF
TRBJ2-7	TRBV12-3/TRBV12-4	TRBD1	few	TGTGCCAGCAGTTTGACAGGGCACGCCTACGAGCAGTACTTC	CASSLTGHAYEQYF
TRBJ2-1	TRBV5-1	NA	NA	TGCGCCAGCAGCTTTTCCCCCGGGAGCTCCTACAATGAGCAGTTCTTC	CASSFSPGSSYNEQFF
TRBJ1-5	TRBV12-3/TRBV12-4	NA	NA	TGTGCCAGCAGTCTTAGGATGAGCAATCAGCCCCAGCATTTT	CASSLRMSNQPQHF
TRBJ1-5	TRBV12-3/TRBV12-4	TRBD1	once	TGTGCCAGCAGGCCCGCGACAGGGGGAGGTCAGCCCCAGCATTTT	CASRPATGGGQPQHF
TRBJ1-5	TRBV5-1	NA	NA	TGCGCCAGCAGCCTGGCGTTTGATAATCAGCCCCAGCATTTT	CASSLAFDNQPQHF
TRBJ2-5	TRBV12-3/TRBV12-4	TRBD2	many	TGTGCCAGCAGTTCCTTAGCGGGCTACCAAGAGACCCAGTACTTC	CASSSLAGYQETQYF
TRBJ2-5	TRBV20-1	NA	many	TGCAGTGCTGTCCTTACCGGGGAAGAGACCCAGTACTTC	CSAVLTGEETQYF
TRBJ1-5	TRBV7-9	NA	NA	TGTGCCAGCAGCTTAGACAGTCAGCCCCAGCATTTT	CASSLDSQPQHF
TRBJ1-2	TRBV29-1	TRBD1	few	TGCAGCGTCCGACAGGGCCCGAACTATGGCTACACCTTC	CSVRQGPNYGYTF
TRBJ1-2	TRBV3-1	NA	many	TGTGCCAGCAGACAAACTGGGAACTATGGCTACACCTTC	CASRQTGNYGYTF
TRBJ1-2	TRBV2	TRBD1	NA	TGTGCCAGCAGTTCCGGGACAGGATTTAACTATGGCTACACCTTC	CASSSGTGFNYGYTF
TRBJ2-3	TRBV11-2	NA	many	TGTGCCAGCAGCTATGACAGTACAGATACGCAGTATTTT	CASSYDSTDTQYF
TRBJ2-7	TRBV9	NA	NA	TGTGCCAGCAGCGTAACAGCGGGTCTAGGCTACGAGCAGTACTTC	CASSVTAGLGYEQYF